What follows are 13 T cell receptor beta chains derived from one specimen sequenced in a study of PD-L1 blockade in urothelial cancer. The table came from immunoSEQ multiplex PCR; TCRdb's copy has only in-frame clones and leaves some out. The table lists some 60,000 clones, about 86% of them singletons. Source: PBMCs, taken around atezolizumab (anti-PD-L1) treatment. These TCRs come from a man between 45 and 60 years old with urothelial cancer.

CDR3 in amino acids: CASSIPGTGNIQYF. As DNA, the CDR3 is TGTGCCAGTAGTATTCCTGGGACAGGGAACATTCAGTACTTC. V usage is TRBV19 and J usage is TRBJ2-4, with TRBD1 identical over 9 bases. V gave up 3 bases and J gave up 7 bases; unmatched junction bases: 4. Germline lookup yields CDR1 LNHDA and CDR2 SQIVND (reference sequence). The CDR3 spans 14 residues.

The J gene is TRBJ1-4, the V gene TRBV19, with TRBD1 as a possible D gene (6 bases). This CDR3 contains 14 residues. The V end lost 5 bases, the J end lost 2 bases, and 9 bases lay between the germline ends. From germline, CDR1 is LNHDA and CDR2 SQIVND (reference sequence). CDR3 sequence: CASSAGGTNEKLFF. The CDR3 DNA reads as TGTGCCAGTAGTGCGGGGGGCACTAATGAAAAACTGTTTTTT.

The chain employs TRBV11-2 and TRBJ2-7; D unclear. This CDR3 is built from 14 residues. V lost 2 bases and J 0 bases, leaving 8 bases between the germline ends. CDR1 is SGHAT, CDR2 FQNNGV, per germline. The DNA of the CDR3 is TGTGCCAGCAGCTTATTCGAGGTCTCCTACGAGCAGTACTTC. It codes for CASSLFEVSYEQYF.

The CDR3 DNA reads as TGTGCCAGCAGCTTGGGGACTAGCTACAATGAGCAGTTCTTC. Translated: CASSLGTSYNEQFF. V is TRBV5-4 and J is TRBJ2-1; 7 bases line up with TRBD2. The CDR3 has 14 amino acids. The V gene end was trimmed by 0 bases and the J gene end by 3 bases; junction bases not matched to a gene: 0. CDR1 and CDR2 from the germline V gene are SGHNT and YYREEE (reference sequence). The whole variable domain, filled in from reference TRBV5-4 and TRBJ2-1, reads ETGVTQSPTHLIKTRGQQVTLRCSSQSGHNTVSWYQQALGQGPQFIFQYYREEENGRGNFPPRFSGLQFPNYSSELNVNALELDDSALYLCASSLGTSYNEQFFGPGTRLTVL.

The chain combines TRBV5-1 with TRBJ2-5; D is perhaps TRBD1 (6 bases). Germline CDR1 SGHRS, CDR2 YFSETQ. The V gene lost 4 bases and the J gene lost 1 base, with 23 bases spanning the gap. The CDR3 is 18 residues long. This CDR3 reads CASSLGVLAGDFQETQYF. CDR3 DNA: TGCGCCAGCAGCCTTGGAGTATTGGCAGGGGATTTCCAAGAGACCCAGTACTTC.

This clone was seen a handful of times. The chain joins TRBV30 to TRBJ1-5; 11 bases are a match to TRBD1. This CDR3 contains 14 residues. In germline, CDR1 is GTSNPN, CDR2 SVGIG (reference sequence). V shed 3 bases and J 7 bases; nucleotides not matched to a gene: 5. The CDR3 nucleotides read TGTGCCTGGAGCGGACAGGGGGCAGGGCAGCCCCAGCATTTT. Its translation is CAWSGQGAGQPQHF.

This chain uses TRBV6-5 with TRBJ2-1; maybe TRBD2 (6 bases). Per the germline V gene, CDR1 is MNHEY and CDR2 is SVGAGI. Trimming took off 1 base at V and 7 bases at J, with 14 bases between the two ends. This CDR3 comprises 15 residues. The DNA for the CDR3 is TGTGCCAGCAGTTACTTGGCGGGACGGACTAATGAGCAGTTCTTC. Its protein product is CASSYLAGRTNEQFF.

The rearrangement uses TRBV6-1 and TRBJ2-7; D ambiguous. Germline CDR1 is MNHNS and CDR2 is SASEGT. This CDR3 is 12 amino acids long. The ends were cut back, 6 bases at V and 3 bases at J, with 9 bases in the middle. CDR3 amino acids: CASRTPGYEQYF. For the CDR3, the DNA is TGTGCCAGCAGGACACCCGGCTACGAGCAGTACTTC.

The chain carries TRBV7-9 and TRBJ2-1; a weak D match, TRBD1 (5 bases). The CDR3 contains 14 residues. Germline V gene lookup returns CDR1 SEHNR and CDR2 FQNEAQ (reference sequence). Trimming removed 3 bases at V and 9 bases at J, with 15 bases between. Written as DNA, the CDR3 is TGTGCCAGCAGCTTCTTCTCAGGGTCCGGTGAGCAGTTCTTC. It yields the protein CASSFFSGSGEQFF.

Only one count was recorded for this clone. The chain links TRBV2 to TRBJ1-2; the match to TRBD1 covers 9 bases. Looked up from germline, CDR1 is SNHLY and CDR2 is FYNNEI. The CDR3 runs 15 residues. V trimming: 6 bases; J trimming: 5 bases; junction bases outside the gene matches: 10. The CDR3 DNA is TGTGCCAGCAGCGTGGACAGGGGAGCAGGTTATGGCTACACCTTC. This gives the protein CASSVDRGAGYGYTF.

V usage is TRBV10-3 and J usage is TRBJ1-5; a weak D match, TRBD1 (5 bases). The ends were cut back, 3 bases at V and 5 bases at J, with 11 bases in the middle. CDR3 length: 14 amino acids. Germline V CDR1 and CDR2: ENHRY, SYGVKD. For the CDR3, the DNA is TGTGCCATCAGTGATTTGGGGGGGGATCAGCCCCAGCATTTT. Its protein product is CAISDLGGDQPQHF.

The V call is TRBV19, the J call TRBJ1-6; unclear D gene. The germline V and J ends were trimmed by 1 base and 5 bases, with 3 bases remaining between them. The CDR3 spans 13 residues. Germline V gene lookup returns CDR1 LNHDA and CDR2 SQIVND (reference sequence). This CDR3 reads CASSIADNSPLHF. CDR3 DNA sequence: TGTGCCAGTAGTATAGCTGATAATTCACCCCTCCACTTT.

This clone has more than one count but fewer than ten. The chain combines TRBV5-4 with TRBJ2-7; 7 bases are shared with TRBD1. The V and J ends lost 4 bases and 4 bases, in that order; junction bases with no gene match: 14. CDR3 length: 16 amino acids. The germline CDR1 and CDR2 sequences are SGHNT and YYREEE (reference sequence). CDR3 loop: CASSPGQAQSIYEQYF. In DNA form, the CDR3 reads TGTGCCAGCAGCCCAGGACAGGCCCAAAGTATATACGAGCAGTACTTC.